This TCR beta chain was observed in a study of blood T cell repertoires in COVID-19. About the research overall: Acute-phase and convalescent COVID-19 samples originated in the United States, Italy and Spain. Sample material is recorded as cDNA or gDNA derived from T cells, B-cell-depleted T cells, or PBMCs.

Sequenced by immunoSEQ multiplex PCR; TCRdb stores in-frame clones only, minus some. The repertoire consists of roughly 180,000 clones, with under 90% occurring once and the leading ten covering 8% to 11%. After removal of 5 bases from V and 7 bases from J, the junction contained 13 bases not matched to a gene. CDR1 is SGHTA, CDR2 FQGNSA, per germline. CDR3 length equals 15 residues. Sequences were obtained from peripheral blood. The chain combines TRBV7-2 with TRBJ2-7; 8 bases agree with TRBD2. This receptor was obtained from a woman aged 80 or over with active or convalescent COVID-19. The CDR3, as DNA: TGTGCCAGCAGCGTCAGCCCGGGAGGGTTCTGGGAGCAGTACTTC. The encoded protein is CASSVSPGGFWEQYF.